This TCR beta chain was recovered during a study of cytomegalovirus exposure and HLA in healthy donors. With respect to this clone: Its target is not known.

Study findings and constraints: Reportedly, HLA-A and HLA-B alleles of most subjects were accurately predicted from TCR beta. Later analysis identified about 18,000 TCR beta sequences associated with HLA alleles, using a false discovery rate threshold of 0.05. It was reported that the classifier diagnosed cytomegalovirus status with high specificity and sensitivity in both the original and validation cohorts.

Use of 60 Vbeta and 13 Jbeta primers characterized the PCR. The method was immunoSEQ multiplex PCR; TCRdb's version includes in-frame clones alone and lacks a portion of them. The sample features 100,000 to 150,000 clones, with approximately 1.6% in its top ten. The V and J ends lost 4 bases and 7 bases, in that order; junction bases with no gene match: 2. This CDR3 spans 12 amino acids. Germline CDR1 is SGHNT and CDR2 is YYREEE (reference sequence). Sequenced material: PBMCs. The source of this sequence is a woman aged 35 to 49 in good health and CMV-seropositive. The V and J genes are TRBV5-4 and TRBJ2-7; 10 nucleotides align to TRBD2. CDR3 loop: CASSTTSGEQYF. CDR3 coding DNA: TGTGCCAGCAGCACGACTAGCGGGGAGCAGTACTTC.